The 30 T cell receptor beta chains below come from one sample, sequenced in a study of T cells after yellow fever vaccination. TCRdb used MiXCR to reprocess the 5' RACE reads, holding one entry per CDR3 protein. Among about 150,000 distinct CDR3 sequences listed, roughly 6.2% were seen once. The sample here was CD4+ T cells sorted from PBMCs, taken on the day of the first yellow fever vaccination. The receptors stem from a man between 18 and 29 years old who received the YFV17D yellow fever vaccine.

This clonotype appeared a few times. This rearrangement joins TRBV12-3 or TRBV12-4 to TRBJ2-3, with TRBD1 matching 11 bases. The V gene end was trimmed by 4 bases and the J gene end by 4 bases; junction bases not matched to a gene: 4. The CDR3 is made up of 15 amino acids. The CDR3 is CASSWDRGSSDTQYF. The CDR3 nucleotides read TGTGCCAGCAGTTGGGACAGGGGGAGTTCAGATACGCAGTATTTT.

This clonotype was recorded many times. The gene calls are TRBV7-6 and TRBJ1-2; maybe TRBD1 (5 bases). CDR3 length equals 17 residues. V dropped 7 bases and J dropped 1 base, with 22 bases sitting between them. Per the germline V gene, CDR1 is SGHVS and CDR2 is FNYEAQ. The CDR3 sequence is CASTPRGRGVINYGYTF. In DNA form, the CDR3 reads TGTGCCAGCACCCCTCGGGGGAGGGGAGTTATTAACTATGGCTACACCTTC.

This clonotype was seen more than once but under ten times. The J gene is TRBJ1-2, the V gene TRBV18; no firm D call. The CDR3 has 13 residues. V was cut by 3 bases and J by 6 bases, with 11 bases left in between. Germline CDR1 KGHSH, CDR2 LQKENI. The DNA of the CDR3 is TGTGCCAGCTCACCTCCAGGATCGGATGGCTACACCTTC. Its translation is CASSPPGSDGYTF.

This clonotype was observed at least ten times. The chain combines TRBV7-6 with TRBJ2-5; D ambiguous. Germline V gene sequence: CDR1 SGHVS, CDR2 FNYEAQ. V gave up 1 base and J gave up 1 base, with 7 bases separating them. The CDR3 has 14 residues. This CDR3 reads CASSLVKGQETQYF. The CDR3 DNA is TGTGCCAGCAGCTTAGTTAAAGGCCAAGAGACCCAGTACTTC.

This clonotype showed up many times. The CDR3 spells CASSFDAGHTQYF. The CDR3 DNA sequence: TGTGCCAGCAGCTTCGATGCGGGACATACGCAGTATTTT. This chain connects TRBV7-2 to TRBJ2-3; maybe TRBD2 (6 bases). The CDR3 is 13 amino acids. Trimming left V 3 bases short and J 7 bases short, with 11 bases between. Germline values: CDR1 SGHTA, CDR2 FQGNSA.

A few counts support this clonotype. Here the CDR3 DNA reads TGTGCCAGCAGCTTACGTACGGCAGGGGGCCTCACCGGGGAGCTGTTTTTT. As protein: CASSLRTAGGLTGELFF. This rearrangement joins TRBV7-3 to TRBJ2-2, with 8 nucleotides matching TRBD1. The CDR3 sequence is 17 residues long. CDR1 SGHTA and CDR2 FQGTGA come from the germline V gene. The ends lost 2 bases at V and 4 bases at J; junction bases unmatched: 9. Full variable domain (rest looked up from reference TRBV7-3 and TRBJ2-2): GAGVSQTPSNKVTEKGKYVELRCDPISGHTALYWYRQSLGQGPEFLIYFQGTGAADDSGLPNDRFFAVRPEGSVSTLKIQRTERGDSAVYLCASSLRTAGGLTGELFFGEGSRLTVL.

There are many counts of this clonotype. The chain uses TRBV6-5 and TRBJ1-1, with D hard to call. The germline V gene encodes CDR1 MNHEY and CDR2 SVGAGI. Trimming cost V 6 bases and J 4 bases, with 18 bases left between them. The CDR3 has 15 residues. CDR3 sequence (DNA): TGTGCCAGCAGCGCCAAGTACGCCGGGAGCACTGAAGCTTTCTTT. It yields the protein CASSAKYAGSTEAFF.

This clonotype has a handful of counts. This chain joins TRBV28 and TRBJ1-4; possibly TRBD1 for D (6 bases). CDR1 is MDHEN, CDR2 SYDVKM, per germline. V lost 4 bases and J 0 bases, leaving 6 bases between the germline ends. The CDR3 is 14 amino acids. CDR3 protein: CASSSGATNEKLFF. In nucleotides, the CDR3 is TGTGCCAGCAGTTCAGGGGCAACTAATGAAAAACTGTTTTTT.

This clonotype has ten or more counts. The chain combines TRBV6-5 with TRBJ1-1; no clear D gene. The CDR3 loop spans 15 amino acids. Germline CDR1 reads MNHEY; CDR2 reads SVGAGI. V gave up 2 bases and J gave up 0 bases, with 10 bases separating them. CDR3 sequence reads: CASSYGPRMNTEAFF. CDR3 DNA sequence: TGTGCCAGCAGTTACGGACCGAGAATGAACACTGAAGCTTTCTTT.

The V gene is TRBV18, the J gene TRBJ2-2; 8 nucleotides agree with TRBD1. This CDR3 has 15 amino acids. Germline CDR1 KGHSH, CDR2 LQKENI. The trim removed 3 bases at V and 4 bases at J, leaving 4 bases unmatched. DNA for the CDR3: TGTGCCAGCTCACCGACAGGGGAGACCACCGGGGAGCTGTTTTTT. Translated, it gives CASSPTGETTGELFF.

This clonotype turned up a few times. The chain has TRBV6-5 and TRBJ1-1; tentatively, D is TRBD1 (6 bases). The V gene lost 4 bases and the J gene lost 4 bases, with 19 bases spanning the gap. The CDR3 is 16 amino acids. Germline CDR1 is MNHEY and CDR2 is SVGAGI. This CDR3 is CASSFPPKQGSTEAFF. Here the CDR3 DNA reads TGTGCCAGCAGTTTCCCTCCGAAACAGGGATCCACTGAAGCTTTCTTT.

This clonotype showed up many times. The chain is built from TRBV5-5 and TRBJ2-5; perhaps TRBD2 as D (6 bases). CDR1 and CDR2 from the germline V gene are SGHKS and YYEKEE (reference sequence). Trimming removed 2 bases from V and 3 bases from J, with 11 bases in between. This CDR3 has 14 residues. As DNA, the CDR3 is TGTGCCAGCAGCTTAGGAGGGTGGGAAGAGACCCAGTACTTC. Protein product: CASSLGGWEETQYF.

The chain employs TRBV9 and TRBJ2-1; D unresolved. V was trimmed by 4 bases and J by 5 bases, leaving 4 bases between them. Germline V gene data show CDR1 as SGDLS and CDR2 as YYNGEE. CDR3 length: 11 residues. The CDR3 reads CASSFDNEQFF. The CDR3 coding sequence is TGTGCCAGCAGCTTCGACAATGAGCAGTTCTTC. The whole variable domain, remainder taken from reference TRBV9 and TRBJ2-1, is DSGVTQTPKHLITATGQRVTLRCSPRSGDLSVYWYQQSLDQGLQFLIQYYNGEERAKGNILERFSAQQFPDLHSELNLSSLELGDSALYFCASSFDNEQFFGPGTRLTVL.

This clonotype showed up many times. This rearrangement joins TRBV7-9 to TRBJ2-2; D gene ambiguous. The CDR3 has 14 residues. V dropped 3 bases and J dropped 0 bases, with 5 bases sitting between them. Germline CDR1 reads SEHNR; CDR2 reads FQNEAQ (reference sequence). The CDR3 region has the DNA TGTGCCAGCAGCTTTCACGCGAACACCGGGGAGCTGTTTTTT. It yields the protein CASSFHANTGELFF.

The chain couples TRBV14 to TRBJ1-4; D gene unclear. This CDR3 spans 15 amino acids. V was shortened by 1 base and J by 7 bases, with 13 bases between the two germline ends. CDR1 SGHDN and CDR2 FVKESK come from the germline V gene. CDR3 coding DNA: TGTGCCAGCAGCCAAGGTTTTCGGGGAACTGAAAAACTGTTTTTT. This encodes CASSQGFRGTEKLFF.

This clonotype was recorded a few times. The chain has TRBV2 and TRBJ2-4; 8 bases align to TRBD1. The germline V gene has CDR1 SNHLY and CDR2 FYNNEI. V trimming: 8 bases; J trimming: 7 bases; junction bases outside the gene matches: 13. CDR3 size: 15 residues. CDR3: CASLPIRGRGNIQYF. The CDR3 DNA sequence: TGTGCCAGCCTACCGATCAGGGGGCGCGGGAACATTCAGTACTTC.

This clonotype has a count of ten or more. V is TRBV5-6 and J is TRBJ1-2; D gene ambiguous. CDR1 SGHDT and CDR2 YYEEEE come from the germline V gene. The V gene lost 1 base and the J gene lost 7 bases, with 8 bases spanning the gap. The CDR3 covers 12 residues. The CDR3: CASSLSLSGYTF. For the CDR3, the DNA is TGTGCCAGCAGCTTGTCGCTTAGTGGCTACACCTTC.

Only a few counts were recorded for this clonotype. The CDR3 sequence: CASRSGTAFYEQYF. Here the CDR3 DNA reads TGCGCCAGCCGTTCAGGGACAGCTTTCTACGAGCAGTACTTC. The chain is built from TRBV5-1 and TRBJ2-7, with 7 positions matching TRBD1. The germline V gene encodes CDR1 SGHRS and CDR2 YFSETQ. The junction had 10 bases not matched to a gene; V was cut back by 7 bases and J by 3 bases. The CDR3 totals 14 residues.

This clonotype was counted at least ten times. The gene calls are TRBV12-3 or TRBV12-4 and TRBJ1-2; D not certain. The CDR3 totals 12 residues. The V gene lost 5 bases and the J gene lost 4 bases, with 8 bases spanning the gap. CDR3 protein: CASSRELYGYTF. The CDR3, as DNA: TGTGCCAGCAGTCGGGAACTCTATGGCTACACCTTC.

This clonotype has at least ten counts. The chain combines TRBV7-2 with TRBJ2-7; D gene ambiguous. The CDR3 consists of 14 residues. The ends were cut back, 4 bases at V and 3 bases at J, with 13 bases in the middle. CDR1 and CDR2 from the germline V gene are SGHTA and FQGNSA. This CDR3 reads CASSSRTLDYEQYF. The DNA for the CDR3 is TGTGCCAGCAGCTCACGGACCCTAGACTACGAGCAGTACTTC. The complete variable domain, with remaining parts taken from reference TRBV7-2 and TRBJ2-7, reads GAGVSQSPSNKVTEKGKDVELRCDPISGHTALYWYRQSLGQGLEFLIYFQGNSAPDKSGLPSDRFSAERTGGSVSTLTIQRTQQEDSAVYLCASSSRTLDYEQYFGPGTRLTVT.

The sample holds many counts of this clonotype. V usage is TRBV5-1 and J usage is TRBJ2-1; 11 nucleotides line up with TRBD1. The CDR3 contains 15 residues. The V segment lost 2 bases and the J segment 4 bases; nucleotides outside the gene matches: 2. CDR1 SGHRS and CDR2 YFSETQ come from the germline V gene. CDR3: CASSLGQGAYNEQFF. CDR3 nucleotide sequence: TGCGCCAGCAGCTTAGGACAGGGGGCGTACAATGAGCAGTTCTTC.

This clonotype was seen more than once but under ten times. The chain carries TRBV5-1 and TRBJ1-4; TRBD1 aligns across 10 bases. Germline V gene data show CDR1 as SGHRS and CDR2 as YFSETQ. This CDR3 is 17 amino acids long. V was clipped by 4 bases and J by 8 bases; unmatched bases: 14. CDR3 sequence: CASSIAITGTGEEKLFF. The CDR3 coding sequence is TGCGCCAGCAGCATTGCGATAACCGGGACAGGGGAGGAAAAACTGTTTTTT.

This sequence joins TRBV4-2 and TRBJ2-1; D call uncertain. V lost 0 bases and J lost 10, with 13 bases in between. This CDR3 comprises 14 residues. Germline V gene sequence: CDR1 LGHNA, CDR2 YNFKEQ. CDR3 in amino acids: CASSQDVRPEEQFF. CDR3 nucleotides: TGTGCCAGCAGCCAAGACGTCCGCCCCGAGGAGCAGTTCTTC.

The V gene is TRBV24-1, the J gene TRBJ2-3; a possible D gene is TRBD2 (5 bases). The germline gives CDR1 KGHDR, CDR2 SFDVKD. The length of the CDR3 is 14 residues. The V end lost 4 bases, the J end lost 8 bases, and 15 bases lay between the germline ends. In nucleotides, the CDR3 is TGTGCCACCAGTGAGCGAGGCGGGTCCATTACGCAGTATTTT. Residues: CATSERGGSITQYF.

In its sample, this clonotype was seen many times. The chain combines TRBV18 with TRBJ2-1, with D unresolved. V was shortened by 4 bases and J by 5 bases, with 12 bases between the two germline ends. Germline CDR1 and CDR2: KGHSH and LQKENI. CDR3 length: 14 residues. The CDR3 region has the DNA TGTGCCAGCTCACAGGTCATCAGAGACAATGAGCAGTTCTTC. It encodes CASSQVIRDNEQFF.

This clonotype showed up many times. The V gene is TRBV28, the J gene TRBJ1-1; no firm D call. CDR1 and CDR2 (germline): MDHEN, SYDVKM. The germline V and J ends were trimmed by 5 bases and 0 bases, with 10 bases remaining between them. This CDR3 region has 14 residues. The CDR3 region has the DNA TGTGCCAGCAGTATACCCCAGGTGAACACTGAAGCTTTCTTT. Its translation: CASSIPQVNTEAFF.

This clonotype was observed many times. The chain carries TRBV20-1 and TRBJ1-5; no definite D call. The CDR3 consists of 13 residues. Germline CDR1 and CDR2: DFQATT and SNEGSKA (reference sequence). V lost 5 bases and J 3 bases, leaving 11 bases between the germline ends. The CDR3 here is CSAGPRNNQPQHF. CDR3 DNA: TGCAGTGCTGGACCCCGTAACAATCAGCCCCAGCATTTT.

The chain combines TRBV7-2 with TRBJ2-5, with 8 bases matching TRBD1. The CDR3 spans 13 residues. The trim removed 5 bases at V and 7 bases at J, leaving 6 bases unmatched. CDR1 is SGHTA and CDR2 is FQGNSA in the germline V gene. CDR3 DNA sequence: TGTGCCAGCAGCCCCGGGACAGGCGGGACCCAGTACTTC. The encoded protein is CASSPGTGGTQYF.

This clonotype appeared a few times. The chain has TRBV15 and TRBJ2-7; D is ambiguous. The CDR3 has 13 residues. CDR1 and CDR2 (germline): LNHNV, YYDKDF (reference sequence). V shed 3 bases and J shed 3 bases, with 9 bases lying between them. As DNA, the CDR3 is TGTGCCACCAGCAGGGCCCCCGGCTACGAGCAGTACGTC. Translating it yields CATSRAPGYEQYV.

The gene calls are TRBV11-2 and TRBJ2-7, with TRBD2 as a possible D gene (5 bases). The CDR3 is made up of 15 amino acids. CDR1 and CDR2 from the germline V gene are SGHAT and FQNNGV. Trimming took 0 bases from V and 3 from J, leaving 12 bases between them. This CDR3 is CASSLDLARGYEQYF. CDR3 bases: TGTGCCAGCAGCTTAGACCTAGCCCGGGGCTACGAGCAGTACTTC.